These 3 T cell receptor beta chains share one sample of origin, sequenced in a study of beta chain features in type 1 diabetes. As every portion of the isolated RNA was reverse transcribed, the sequencing read expressed TCRB transcripts. Clones were read by immunoSEQ multiplex PCR, and TCRdb kept only the in-frame ones, dropping some. The sample has around 330,000 clones; approximately 11% are singletons. Source material: naive CD4+ T cells from blood. The receptors here all came from a woman aged 30 to 39 in good health.

This sequence joins TRBV6-5 and TRBJ1-5; TRBD1 agrees at 7 bases. Losses at the gene ends were 5 bases for V and 6 bases for J; bases not matched to a gene: 4. Germline V gene lookup returns CDR1 MNHEY and CDR2 SVGAGI. This CDR3 spans 13 amino acids. CDR3 region: CASSKDRIQPQHF. CDR3 bases: TGTGCCAGCAGTAAGGACAGGATTCAGCCCCAGCATTTT.

V is TRBV7-2 and J is TRBJ2-7; 9 bases are shared with TRBD2. Trimming took 5 bases from V and 6 from J; bases not matched to a gene: 5. The CDR3 covers 13 residues. In germline, CDR1 is SGHTA, CDR2 FQGNSA. The CDR3 region has the DNA TGTGCCAGCAGCCCGGGACTAGCTCGCGAGCAGTACTTC. As protein: CASSPGLAREQYF.

This clone was counted between two and nine times. This chain joins TRBV19 and TRBJ1-3, with 8 positions matching TRBD1. The V segment lost 7 bases and the J segment 2 bases; nucleotides outside the gene matches: 4. Germline V gives CDR1 LNHDA, CDR2 SQIVND (reference sequence). The CDR3 runs 14 residues. CDR3 amino acids: CASKRTGTGNTIYF. As DNA, the CDR3 is TGTGCCAGTAAGAGGACAGGGACTGGAAACACCATATATTTT.